These T cell receptor beta chains were read from a single sample in a study of blood T cell repertoires in COVID-19. Here immunoSEQ multiplex PCR was the method, and the copy in TCRdb shows in-frame clones only, minus some. Counted here are about 110,000 clones, more than 70% occurring once; the ten biggest clones make up approximately 6.2%. Sequenced sample: peripheral blood. The receptors derive from a man aged 45 to 65 with active or convalescent COVID-19. CDR3s include the opening cysteine and the closing phenylalanine or tryptophan. The order of the fields is J gene, D gene, V gene, clone size, CDR3 protein, CDR3 DNA. D genes are given only for firm matches. Size is omitted from some rows. Given values are once, few, many or a class for expanded clones.

J: TRBJ1-5; D: -; V: TRBV6-6; size: -; CDR3: CASIPGGGRVGQPQHF; DNA: TGTGCCAGCATCCCGGGGGGAGGGAGGGTCGGTCAGCCCCAGCATTTT
J: TRBJ2-5; D: -; V: TRBV7-9; size: -; CDR3: CASSLMEGGIPDF; DNA: TGTGCCAGCAGCTTAATGGAGGGCGGGATCCCAGACTTC
J: TRBJ2-3; D: -; V: TRBV30; size: -; CDR3: CAWMGWAGDTQYF; DNA: TGTGCCTGGATGGGGTGGGCGGGAGATACGCAGTATTTT
J: TRBJ1-1; D: -; V: TRBV10-1; size: -; CDR3: CASSDRNTEAFF; DNA: TGCGCCAGCTCAGACAGGAACACTGAAGCTTTCTTT
J: TRBJ2-3; D: TRBD2; V: TRBV5-4; size: -; CDR3: CASSRGLAGGSTDTQYF; DNA: TGTGCCAGCAGCAGGGGACTAGCGGGAGGAAGCACAGATACGCAGTATTTT
J: TRBJ2-3; D: TRBD2; V: TRBV6-4; size: -; CDR3: CASSDSASGVSNTQYF; DNA: TGTGCCAGCAGTGACTCCGCTAGCGGGGTCTCGAATACGCAGTATTTT
J: TRBJ2-1; D: -; V: TRBV6-5; size: -; CDR3: CASTSSLSYNEQFF; DNA: TGTGCCAGCACCAGTTCCCTCTCCTACAATGAGCAGTTCTTC
J: TRBJ2-7; D: TRBD2; V: TRBV7-2; size: -; CDR3: CASSVILAGPYEQYF; DNA: TGTGCCAGCAGCGTAATACTAGCGGGTCCCTACGAGCAGTACTTC
J: TRBJ2-3; D: TRBD2; V: TRBV7-2; size: -; CDR3: CASSLWAGESYTQYF; DNA: TGTGCCAGCAGCTTATGGGCGGGAGAGAGTTATACGCAGTATTTT
J: TRBJ1-2; D: TRBD1; V: TRBV7-2; size: -; CDR3: CASSYGTANYGYTF; DNA: TGTGCCAGCAGCTATGGGACAGCTAACTATGGCTACACCTTC
J: TRBJ1-1; D: -; V: TRBV12-3/TRBV12-4; size: -; CDR3: CASSLWARLEAFF; DNA: TGTGCCAGCAGTTTATGGGCCCGCCTAGAAGCTTTCTTT
J: TRBJ1-5; D: -; V: TRBV23-1; size: once; CDR3: CASSQPNRGSGNQPQHF; DNA: TGCGCCAGCAGTCAACCGAATAGGGGATCGGGCAATCAGCCCCAGCATTTT
J: TRBJ1-1; D: -; V: TRBV7-9; size: -; CDR3: CASSNIRGEGTEAFF; DNA: TGTGCCAGCAGCAATATCAGGGGCGAGGGCACTGAAGCTTTCTTT
J: TRBJ2-3; D: -; V: TRBV2; size: -; CDR3: CASSDWGLGEGTDTQYF; DNA: TGTGCCAGCAGTGATTGGGGTTTAGGGGAGGGCACAGATACGCAGTATTTT
J: TRBJ2-6; D: -; V: TRBV5-3; size: -; CDR3: CARSLAYLSSSGANVLTF; DNA: TGTGCCAGAAGCTTGGCATATTTGTCCAGCTCTGGGGCCAACGTCCTGACTTTC
J: TRBJ1-2; D: TRBD1; V: TRBV19; size: once; CDR3: CASSLGQGDGYTF; DNA: TGTGCCAGTAGCTTGGGACAGGGTGATGGCTACACCTTC
J: TRBJ2-7; D: TRBD2; V: TRBV9; size: few; CDR3: CASSDIETSGSYEQYF; DNA: TGTGCCAGCAGCGACATTGAGACTAGCGGGAGTTACGAGCAGTACTTC
J: TRBJ2-3; D: TRBD2; V: TRBV11-2; size: -; CDR3: CASSFSGRGTDTQYF; DNA: TGTGCCAGCAGCTTTAGCGGGAGAGGGACAGATACGCAGTATTTT
J: TRBJ1-2; D: TRBD1; V: TRBV6-5; size: -; CDR3: CASSYSLAGGAYGYTF; DNA: TGTGCCAGCAGTTACTCGCTGGCAGGGGGAGCCTATGGCTACACCTTC
J: TRBJ2-7; D: TRBD2; V: TRBV4-1; size: -; CDR3: CASSLWPSGPPYEQYF; DNA: TGCGCCAGCAGCCTATGGCCTAGCGGACCGCCCTACGAGCAGTACTTC
J: TRBJ1-5; D: TRBD1; V: TRBV18; size: -; CDR3: CASSPNGTGGWQPQHF; DNA: TGTGCCAGCTCACCCAATGGGACAGGGGGCTGGCAGCCCCAGCATTTT
J: TRBJ2-1; D: -; V: TRBV6-5; size: -; CDR3: CASSSRGRGDNEQFF; DNA: TGTGCCAGCAGCTCCCGAGGGAGGGGGGACAATGAGCAGTTCTTC
J: TRBJ1-1; D: -; V: TRBV5-1; size: -; CDR3: CASSPGGSYTEAFF; DNA: TGCGCCAGCAGCCCCGGCGGCAGCTACACTGAAGCTTTCTTT
J: TRBJ1-2; D: -; V: TRBV3-1/TRBV3-2; size: -; CDR3: CASSQGDSWPYTF; DNA: TGTGCCAGCAGCCAAGGGGACTCCTGGCCCTACACCTTC
J: TRBJ2-5; D: TRBD2; V: TRBV3-1/TRBV3-2; size: -; CDR3: CASSQGDAAGVETQYF; DNA: TGTGCCAGCAGCCAAGGGGATGCAGCGGGAGTAGAGACCCAGTACTTC
J: TRBJ2-7; D: -; V: TRBV2; size: -; CDR3: CASSGEYEQYF; DNA: TGTGCCAGCAGTGGAGAGTACGAGCAGTACTTC
J: TRBJ2-1; D: TRBD2; V: TRBV14; size: -; CDR3: CASSQDLAGAADEQFF; DNA: TGTGCCAGCAGCCAAGATCTAGCGGGAGCTGCGGATGAGCAGTTCTTC
J: TRBJ2-5; D: TRBD2; V: TRBV5-1; size: -; CDR3: CASSLSGLPEETQYF; DNA: TGCGCCAGCAGCTTGTCGGGACTACCTGAAGAGACCCAGTACTTC
J: TRBJ2-1; D: TRBD1; V: TRBV18; size: -; CDR3: CASSPPGQGDNEQFF; DNA: TGTGCCAGCTCACCGCCGGGACAGGGCGACAATGAGCAGTTCTTC
J: TRBJ2-7; D: TRBD1; V: TRBV3-1/TRBV3-2; size: -; CDR3: CASSRRTGGYEQYF; DNA: TGTGCCAGCAGCCGTAGGACAGGGGGCTACGAGCAGTACTTC
J: TRBJ2-3; D: -; V: TRBV19; size: -; CDR3: CASSIVASTDTQYF; DNA: TGTGCCAGTAGTATAGTTGCGAGCACAGATACGCAGTATTTT
J: TRBJ2-1; D: TRBD2; V: TRBV24-1; size: -; CDR3: CATSDFSGRAGNEQFF; DNA: TGTGCCACCAGTGATTTTAGCGGGAGGGCGGGCAATGAGCAGTTCTTC
J: TRBJ1-5; D: -; V: TRBV18; size: -; CDR3: CASSPGRGNQPQHF; DNA: TGTGCCAGCTCACCTGGACGGGGAAATCAGCCCCAGCATTTT
J: TRBJ2-7; D: TRBD2; V: TRBV28; size: -; CDR3: CASSWQRETNEQYF; DNA: TGTGCCAGCAGTTGGCAGCGGGAGACTAACGAGCAGTACTTC
J: TRBJ1-3; D: TRBD1; V: TRBV28; size: -; CDR3: CASYPLRRTGGNTIYF; DNA: TGTGCCAGCTACCCGTTGCGAAGGACAGGAGGAAACACCATATATTTT
J: TRBJ1-1; D: TRBD1; V: TRBV6-5; size: -; CDR3: CASTGQNLEAFF; DNA: TGTGCCAGCACGGGACAGAATCTTGAAGCTTTCTTT
J: TRBJ2-5; D: TRBD2; V: TRBV5-5; size: -; CDR3: CASSPGLALETQYF; DNA: TGTGCCAGCAGCCCGGGACTAGCACTAGAGACCCAGTACTTC
J: TRBJ2-6; D: -; V: TRBV27; size: -; CDR3: CASRRGIGANVLTF; DNA: TGTGCCAGCAGAAGGGGAATTGGGGCCAACGTCCTGACTTTC
J: TRBJ2-7; D: -; V: TRBV5-1; size: -; CDR3: CASSSRGATYEQYF; DNA: TGCGCCAGCAGCTCTCGCGGGGCAACCTACGAGCAGTACTTC
J: TRBJ1-2; D: TRBD1; V: TRBV10-3; size: -; CDR3: CAISKLGTANYGYTF; DNA: TGTGCCATCAGTAAACTGGGGACAGCGAACTATGGCTACACCTTC
J: TRBJ2-1; D: -; V: TRBV6-4; size: few; CDR3: CASSEAATPHNEQFF; DNA: TGTGCCAGCAGTGAGGCGGCTACACCTCACAATGAGCAGTTCTTC
J: TRBJ2-5; D: -; V: TRBV25-1; size: -; CDR3: CASSVLEGLETQYF; DNA: TGTGCCAGCAGTGTATTGGAGGGGTTAGAGACCCAGTACTTC
J: TRBJ2-2; D: TRBD2; V: TRBV27; size: -; CDR3: CASSPMTSGIPVGAGELFF; DNA: TGTGCCAGCAGTCCCATGACTAGCGGGATCCCCGTCGGGGCCGGGGAGCTGTTTTTT
J: TRBJ2-2; D: TRBD2; V: TRBV29-1; size: medium-sized; CDR3: CSVEGTSGRTGELFF; DNA: TGCAGCGTCGAAGGAACTAGCGGGAGAACCGGGGAGCTGTTTTTT
J: TRBJ2-5; D: -; V: TRBV5-1; size: -; CDR3: CASSLGGGIDLETQYF; DNA: TGCGCCAGCAGCTTGGGGGGAGGTATTGATCTCGAGACCCAGTACTTC